This TCR beta chain is from a study of control samples from healthy donors and cancer patients. The germline V gene has CDR1 SNHLY and CDR2 FYNNEI. The length of the CDR3 is 11 residues. V lost 8 bases and J lost 3; bases outside the gene matches: 1. Here immunoSEQ multiplex PCR was the method, and the copy in TCRdb shows in-frame clones only, minus some. The table lists some 130,000 clones, over 80% of them singletons, with about 2.2% in the top ten. The clonotype comes from a woman in her forties or fifties in good health. Sequenced sample: blood. The chain combines TRBV2 with TRBJ2-7; 7 bases agree with TRBD2. This CDR3 is CASRDYYEQYF. The CDR3, as DNA: TGTGCCAGCCGGGACTACTACGAGCAGTACTTC.